This T cell receptor beta chain was sequenced for a study of blood T cell repertoires in COVID-19. Across the whole study: In each case, the material was cDNA or gDNA derived from T cells, B-cell-depleted T cells, or PBMCs.

Recruitment covered some 25 US areas and drew participants whose ages spanned roughly 18 to 100 years. J was trimmed by 3 bases and V by 3 bases; bases with no gene match: 7. CDR3 length: 16 residues. CDR1 and CDR2 (germline): SGDLS, YYNGEE. Generated by immunoSEQ multiplex PCR, the TCRdb table keeps only in-frame clones and is missing some. The sample lists over 200,000 clones; around 90% were seen once. This chain links TRBV9 with TRBJ2-3; 10 bases match TRBD2. The sample was PBMCs or T cells enriched from blood (not recorded which). The TCR was taken from a woman younger than 45 who had been exposed to COVID-19. In DNA, the CDR3 is TGTGCCAGCAGCGGTAAAGCGGGAGGGCCAACAGATACGCAGTATTTT. This gives the protein CASSGKAGGPTDTQYF.